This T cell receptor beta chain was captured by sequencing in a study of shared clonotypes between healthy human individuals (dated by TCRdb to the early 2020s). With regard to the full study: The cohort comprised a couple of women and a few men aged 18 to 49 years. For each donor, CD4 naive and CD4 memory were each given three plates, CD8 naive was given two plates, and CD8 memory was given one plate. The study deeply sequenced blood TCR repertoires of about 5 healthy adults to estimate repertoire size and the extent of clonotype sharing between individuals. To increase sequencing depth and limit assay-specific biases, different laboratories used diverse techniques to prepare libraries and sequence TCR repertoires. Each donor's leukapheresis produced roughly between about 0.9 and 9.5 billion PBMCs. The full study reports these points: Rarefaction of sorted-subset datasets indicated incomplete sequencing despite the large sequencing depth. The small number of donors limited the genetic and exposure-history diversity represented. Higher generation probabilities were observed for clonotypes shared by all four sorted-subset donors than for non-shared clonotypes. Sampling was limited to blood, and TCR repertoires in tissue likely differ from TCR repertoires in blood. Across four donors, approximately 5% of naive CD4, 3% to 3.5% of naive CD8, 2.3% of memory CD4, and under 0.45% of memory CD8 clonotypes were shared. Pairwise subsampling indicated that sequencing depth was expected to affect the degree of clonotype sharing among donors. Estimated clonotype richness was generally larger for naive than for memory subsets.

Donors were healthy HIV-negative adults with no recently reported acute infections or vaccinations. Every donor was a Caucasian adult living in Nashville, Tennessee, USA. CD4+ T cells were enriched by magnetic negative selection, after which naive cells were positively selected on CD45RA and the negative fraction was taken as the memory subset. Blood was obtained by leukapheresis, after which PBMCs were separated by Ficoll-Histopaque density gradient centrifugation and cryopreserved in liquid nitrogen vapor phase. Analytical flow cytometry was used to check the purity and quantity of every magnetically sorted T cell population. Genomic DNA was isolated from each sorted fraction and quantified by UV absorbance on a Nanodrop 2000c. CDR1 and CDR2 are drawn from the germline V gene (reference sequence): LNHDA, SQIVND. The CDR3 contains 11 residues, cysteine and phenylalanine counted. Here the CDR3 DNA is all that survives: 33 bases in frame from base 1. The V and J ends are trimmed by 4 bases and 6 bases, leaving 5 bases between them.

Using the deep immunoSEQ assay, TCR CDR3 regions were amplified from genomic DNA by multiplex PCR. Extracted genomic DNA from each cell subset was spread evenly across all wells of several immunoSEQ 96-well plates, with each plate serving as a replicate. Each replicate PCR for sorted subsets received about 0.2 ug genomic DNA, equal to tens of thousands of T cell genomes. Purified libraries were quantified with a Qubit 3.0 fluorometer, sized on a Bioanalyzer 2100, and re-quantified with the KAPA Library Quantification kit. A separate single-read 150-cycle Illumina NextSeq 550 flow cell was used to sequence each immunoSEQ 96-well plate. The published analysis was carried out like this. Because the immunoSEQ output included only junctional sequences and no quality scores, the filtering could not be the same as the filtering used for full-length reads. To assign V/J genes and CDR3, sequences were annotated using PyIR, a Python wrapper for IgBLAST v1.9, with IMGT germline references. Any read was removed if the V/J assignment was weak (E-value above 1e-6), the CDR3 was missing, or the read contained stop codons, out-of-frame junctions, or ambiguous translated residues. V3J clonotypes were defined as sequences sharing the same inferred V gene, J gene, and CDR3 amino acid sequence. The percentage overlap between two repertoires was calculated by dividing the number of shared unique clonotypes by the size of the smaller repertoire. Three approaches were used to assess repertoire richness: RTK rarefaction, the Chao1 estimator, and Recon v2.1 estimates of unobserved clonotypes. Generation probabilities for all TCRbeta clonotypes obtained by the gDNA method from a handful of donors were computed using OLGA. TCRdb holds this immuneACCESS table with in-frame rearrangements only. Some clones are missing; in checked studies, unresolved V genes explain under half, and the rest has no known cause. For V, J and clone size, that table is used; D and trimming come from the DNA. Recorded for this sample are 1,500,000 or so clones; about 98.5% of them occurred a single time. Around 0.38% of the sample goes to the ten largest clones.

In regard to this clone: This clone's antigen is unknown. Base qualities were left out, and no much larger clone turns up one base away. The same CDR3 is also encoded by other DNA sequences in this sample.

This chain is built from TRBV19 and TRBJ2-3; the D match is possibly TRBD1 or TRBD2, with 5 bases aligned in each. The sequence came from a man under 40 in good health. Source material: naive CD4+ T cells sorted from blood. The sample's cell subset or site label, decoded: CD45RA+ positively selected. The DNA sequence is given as TGTGCCAGTAGTAGGGGGGATACGCAGTATTTT. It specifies CASSRGDTQYF.